Ten or more counts support the clone carrying this T cell receptor (beta chain). Antigen unknown. This specimen comes from a study of T cells in Graves' hyperthyroidism and ophthalmopathy. Study-wide results and caveats: Expanded thyroid clonotypes (above 0.001) were mostly also found in blood.

Germline V gene data show CDR1 as SGHTA and CDR2 as FQGNSA. V was cut by 5 bases and J by 5 bases, with 18 bases left in between. The CDR3 totals 15 residues. Ophthalmopathy patients had Clinical Activity Score at least 3, NOSPECS grade at least 4, duration under 3 months. Out of less than 12 ml of fresh peripheral blood came the PBMCs. Amplification yielded TCR beta CDR3 regions, with RNA transcripts as the source. The TCR CDR3 was amplified in a first-round RT-PCR using the HTBI primer set. MiXCR, run by TCRdb on the multiplex PCR reads, gives a single entry per CDR3 protein. The repertoire includes more than 500,000 distinct CDR3 sequences, 15% to 20% of them detected once, and around 28% sits in the top ten.

The sample consisted of blood. This clonotype was sampled from a woman younger than 45 with Graves' ophthalmopathy. This chain connects TRBV7-2 to TRBJ1-1; no clear D. The CDR3 DNA follows: TGTGCCAGCAGCCAAGGCGAGGGAGGGAGGACTGAAGCTTTCTTT. Translation gives CASSQGEGGRTEAFF.